This is a list of T cell receptor beta chains from one sample in a study of cytomegalovirus exposure and HLA in healthy donors. Repertoires were generated with immunoSEQ multiplex PCR, while TCRdb's copy carries only in-frame clones and drops some. The sample has 250,000 to 350,000 clones; roughly 90% are singletons. The specimen sequenced was PBMCs. These receptors all stem from a woman between 18 and 30 years old in good health and CMV-seronegative. Both conserved end residues are part of each CDR3. The D gene is left open where the match is weak. Size tells how often a clone was seen (once, few, many) or the class of an expanded clone, and some rows leave it out.

>TRBV15|.|TRBJ1-6|.
TGTGCCACCAGCAGAGGTCCCCGTAATTCACCCCTCCACTTT
CATSRGPRNSPLHF
>TRBV5-6|.|TRBJ2-7|.
TGTGCCAGCAGCTTGCAAGGGACTTTCCCCTACGAGCAGTACTTC
CASSLQGTFPYEQYF
>TRBV28|TRBD1|TRBJ1-3|.
TGTGCCAGCAGTTTATTCCCAGGACAGGGGTGGCCTGGAAACACCATATATTTT
CASSLFPGQGWPGNTIYF
>TRBV5-6|.|TRBJ2-7|once
TGTGCCAGCAGCTCCACCTACGAGCAGTACTTC
CASSSTYEQYF
>TRBV5-6|TRBD1|TRBJ1-2|.
TGTGCCAGTTCCCGGGACAGGAGCGACTACACCTTC
CASSRDRSDYTF
>TRBV5-1|TRBD2|TRBJ2-1|.
TGCGCCAGCAGCTTGGAAGGACTAGGGTACAATGAGCAGTTCTTC
CASSLEGLGYNEQFF
>TRBV28|.|TRBJ1-4|once
TGTGCCAGCAGTTTAGGGCGGGCTAATGAAAAACTGTTTTTT
CASSLGRANEKLFF
>TRBV6-5|.|TRBJ2-6|.
TGTGCCGCGGGTGGGCATACTGGGGCCAACGTCCTGACTTTC
CAAGGHTGANVLTF
>TRBV10-3|TRBD2|TRBJ2-7|.
TGTGCCATCAGAGGGACTAGCGGGGGCTACGAGCAGTACTTC
CAIRGTSGGYEQYF
>TRBV12-5|TRBD2|TRBJ2-2|.
TGTGCTAGTGGAGGGCTGGGAGGGGCCACCGGGGAGCTGTTTTTT
CASGGLGGATGELFF
>TRBV9|TRBD1|TRBJ2-2|once
TGTGCCAGCAGCGTAGTAGGACAGGGGGCCGGGGAGCTGTTTTTT
CASSVVGQGAGELFF
>TRBV28|.|TRBJ2-2|.
TGTGCCAGCAGACTTGATTACACCGGGGAGCTGTTTTTT
CASRLDYTGELFF
>TRBV7-9|.|TRBJ1-2|.
TGTGCCAGCAGCTTACCGGGGACACCCTCGGGGTATGGCTACACCTTC
CASSLPGTPSGYGYTF
>TRBV28|.|TRBJ1-5|.
TGTGCCAGCAGCTTAGAGGATCAGCCCCAGCATTTT
CASSLEDQPQHF
>TRBV9|.|TRBJ2-1|.
TGTGCCAGCAGCGTAGGTAGCGGTCTCGATGAGCAGTTCTTC
CASSVGSGLDEQFF
>TRBV28|TRBD1|TRBJ2-2|.
TGTGCCAGCAGGGAGACAGGGGGCTTTTCCGGGGAGCTGTTTTTT
CASRETGGFSGELFF
>TRBV29-1|.|TRBJ2-3|.
TGCACCACTTTCCGGGAGTACGGCACAGATACGCAGTATTTT
CTTFREYGTDTQYF
>TRBV11-3|TRBD2|TRBJ2-1|.
TGTGCCAGCAGCTTAGGGCTAGCGGGCTACAATGAGCAGTTCTTC
CASSLGLAGYNEQFF
>TRBV6-6|TRBD2|TRBJ2-4|.
TGTGCCAGCAGTCCCGGGGGGTCCAAAAACATTCAGTACTTC
CASSPGGSKNIQYF
>TRBV5-1|TRBD1|TRBJ2-7|.
TGCGCCAGCAGCCCAGGGACAGGGTGGGACGAGCAGTACTTC
CASSPGTGWDEQYF
>TRBV7-2|.|TRBJ2-1|.
TGTGCCAGCAGCTTAGCGCTCGGGGATGAGCAGTTCTTC
CASSLALGDEQFF
>TRBV6-5|.|TRBJ1-2|few
TGTGCCAGCAGGGTGGGAGCTGGCTACACCTTC
CASRVGAGYTF
>TRBV6-5|.|TRBJ1-1|.
TGTGCCAGCAGAAATCCCGGGGGTGAAGCTTTCTTT
CASRNPGGEAFF
>TRBV9|TRBD2|TRBJ2-1|.
TGTGCCAGCAGCCATCCCGAGCTAGCGGGAGTGGGGAATGAGCAGTTCTTC
CASSHPELAGVGNEQFF
>TRBV19|.|TRBJ1-1|once
TGTGCCAGCCAGGGGACGGGCACTGAAGCTTTCTTT
CASQGTGTEAFF
>TRBV10-3|TRBD1|TRBJ2-1|.
TGTGCCATCAGTGAGTCTTCGGGACAGGGTTACAATGAGCAGTTCTTC
CAISESSGQGYNEQFF
>TRBV4-1|.|TRBJ2-7|.
TGCGCCAGCAGCCTTTCTGTTACTGACGGGGGAGACGAGCAGTACTTC
CASSLSVTDGGDEQYF
>TRBV2|.|TRBJ2-4|.
TGTGCCAGCACGAGAGAAAACATTCAGTACTTC
CASTRENIQYF
>TRBV11-1|.|TRBJ1-1|.
TGTGCCACCCGACCCAGGGTCCACACTGAAGCTTTCTTT
CATRPRVHTEAFF
>TRBV7-8|.|TRBJ1-3|.
TGTGCCAGCAGCCCGCGGGGAGGCAGTGGAAACACCATATATTTT
CASSPRGGSGNTIYF
>TRBV5-1|TRBD2|TRBJ2-5|.
TGCGCCAGCAGCGACCAACCCCCGGGACTAGCGGGACAAGAGACCCAGTACTTC
CASSDQPPGLAGQETQYF
>TRBV5-6|.|TRBJ2-2|.
TGTGCCAGCAGCCCGAAACAGTTTTGGGACACCGGGGAGCTGTTTTTT
CASSPKQFWDTGELFF
>TRBV27|.|TRBJ2-7|.
TGTGCCAGCGGTGATCTTTTACAGGGAAACGAGCAGTACTTC
CASGDLLQGNEQYF
>TRBV5-1|TRBD1|TRBJ2-2|.
TGCGCCAGCAGCAGTGGTGTCCGGTTTGGGACAGGGGTCCTCACCGGGGAGCTGTTTTTT
CASSSGVRFGTGVLTGELFF
>TRBV5-4|TRBD2|TRBJ2-1|.
TGTGCCAGCAGCCCCATGTTCAAGCGGGACTACAATGAGCAGTTCTTC
CASSPMFKRDYNEQFF
>TRBV4-2|TRBD2|TRBJ2-1|.
TGTGCCAGCAGCCCCGTTTACGCGGGAGGAGACTATTGGGCTGCCAATGAGCAGTTCTTC
CASSPVYAGGDYWAANEQFF
>TRBV7-3|.|TRBJ1-2|.
TGTGCCAGCAGCTTAGGCTCAGGCTATGGCTACACCTTC
CASSLGSGYGYTF
>TRBV10-3|TRBD1|TRBJ2-7|once
TGTGCCATCAGTGAAAGGGGACAGGGGTCCTCTAGCTACGAGCAGTACTTC
CAISERGQGSSSYEQYF
>TRBV6-6|TRBD1|TRBJ1-1|.
TGTGCCAGCACCGTAACAGGGGGATCGCCTTTCTTT
CASTVTGGSPFF
>TRBV9|.|TRBJ2-7|few
TGTGCCAGCAGCGTAGCTTCGAGCTCCTACGAGCAGTACTTC
CASSVASSSYEQYF
>TRBV6-1|.|TRBJ1-5|once
TGTGCCAGCAGTGAAAGTGCACATAGCAATCAGCCCCAGCATTTT
CASSESAHSNQPQHF
>TRBV6-5|.|TRBJ2-3|.
TGTGCCAGCAGTTATGTCATCGGAGAGACCACAGATACGCAGTATTTT
CASSYVIGETTDTQYF
>TRBV25-1|.|TRBJ2-1|.
TGTGCCACCGGAGCTCGGGGAAACAGCGCGAATGAGCAGTTCTTC
CATGARGNSANEQFF
>TRBV6-5|TRBD1|TRBJ2-7|.
TGTGCCAGCAGGTGGGGGACAGGGGGCTACGAGCAGTACTTC
CASRWGTGGYEQYF
>TRBV9|TRBD2|TRBJ2-7|.
TGTGCCAGCTCTCCTGCCTGGGGGGGGAGGGCCTACGAGCAGTACTTC
CASSPAWGGRAYEQYF
>TRBV25-1|TRBD2|TRBJ2-1|.
TGTGCCAGCAGTGACCGCCTCCGGACTAGCGGGGATTACAATGAGCAGTTCTTC
CASSDRLRTSGDYNEQFF
>TRBV5-1|TRBD1|TRBJ1-5|.
TGCGCCAGCAGCTTGGGGGACAGGGCCAATCAGCCCCAGCATTTT
CASSLGDRANQPQHF
>TRBV6-1|TRBD2|TRBJ2-7|.
TGTGCCAGCAGCACACTAGCGGGAGATCGCTACGAGCAGTACTTC
CASSTLAGDRYEQYF
>TRBV28|.|TRBJ2-1|.
TGTGCCAGCAGTTTAGATGGTGTTCGACAGGTTTCCTACAATGAGCAGTTCTTC
CASSLDGVRQVSYNEQFF
>TRBV28|.|TRBJ2-6|.
TGTGCCAGCAGCTACCTGATCTCTGGGGCCAACGTCCTGACTTTC
CASSYLISGANVLTF
>TRBV4-3|.|TRBJ2-2|.
TGCGCCAGCAGCCACGCACAGACAGAAACAACCGGGGAGCTGTTTTTT
CASSHAQTETTGELFF
>TRBV19|.|TRBJ2-7|.
TGTGCCAGTAGCGCGACAGTCTACGAGCAGTACTTC
CASSATVYEQYF
>TRBV28|TRBD1|TRBJ1-5|.
TGTGCCAGCAGAACGGACAGGCATCAGCCCCAGCATTTT
CASRTDRHQPQHF
>TRBV6-6|.|TRBJ1-3|.
TGTGCCAGCGGGCGGCAGGGCAGCGGAAACACCATATATTTT
CASGRQGSGNTIYF
>TRBV5-1|.|TRBJ1-1|.
TGCGCCAGCAGCTTGGTAGCCGGGGGGATGGGGACTGAAGCTTTCTTT
CASSLVAGGMGTEAFF
>TRBV2|TRBD2|TRBJ2-5|.
TGTGCCAGCAGTGAGCCAAAGGGACTAGCGGGGGAGACCCAGTACTTC
CASSEPKGLAGETQYF
>TRBV7-2|TRBD2|TRBJ2-5|.
TGTGCCAGCAGCTTAAATAAGGCGGGAGGAATACAAGAGACCCAGTACTTC
CASSLNKAGGIQETQYF
>TRBV10-3|TRBD2|TRBJ2-2|.
TGTGCCATCGCCCCGGGGGGCACCGGGGAGCTGTTTTTT
CAIAPGGTGELFF
>TRBV27|TRBD1|TRBJ2-1|.
TGTGCCAGCAGTTTATACAGGGGGGACCCCAATGAGCAGTTCTTC
CASSLYRGDPNEQFF